The clone carrying this T cell receptor (beta chain) was observed a few times. The data derive from a study of patients and donors after allogeneic stem cell transplantation. TCRdb re-called the RT-PCR reads with MiXCR, one entry per CDR3 protein. The sample records hundreds of thousands of distinct CDR3 sequences, roughly 16% being singletons. This CDR3 contains 13 residues. Germline V lookup: CDR1 DFQATT, CDR2 SNEGSKA (reference sequence). Trimming removed 6 bases at V and 7 bases at J, with 16 bases between. The clonotype was recovered from a human donor who was either an allogeneic HSCT recipient or a stem cell or donor lymphocyte infusion donor (not recorded which). It is not recorded whose cells these are; they may come from a transplant donor. The sequenced sample consisted of blood, either unsorted or a sorted T cell fraction (not recorded which). The J gene is TRBJ1-5, the V gene TRBV20-1; D gene uncertain. The CDR3 DNA is TGCAGTGCCCCGGCCCCCGGAGGACAGCCCCAGCATTTT. It yields the protein CSAPAPGGQPQHF.